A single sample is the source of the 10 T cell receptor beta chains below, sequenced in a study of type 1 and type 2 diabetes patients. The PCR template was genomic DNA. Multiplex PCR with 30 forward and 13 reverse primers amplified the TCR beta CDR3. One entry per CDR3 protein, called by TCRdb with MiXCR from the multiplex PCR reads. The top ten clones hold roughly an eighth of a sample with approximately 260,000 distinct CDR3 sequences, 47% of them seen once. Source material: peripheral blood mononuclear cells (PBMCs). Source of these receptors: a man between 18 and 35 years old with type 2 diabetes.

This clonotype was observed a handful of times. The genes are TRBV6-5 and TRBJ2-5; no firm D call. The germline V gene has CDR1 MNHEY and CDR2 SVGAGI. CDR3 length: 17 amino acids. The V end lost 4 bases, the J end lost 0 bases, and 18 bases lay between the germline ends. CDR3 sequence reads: CASSSLVTTSYQETQYF. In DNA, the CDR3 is TGTGCCAGCAGTTCCTTGGTTACAACTTCGTACCAAGAGACCCAGTACTTC.

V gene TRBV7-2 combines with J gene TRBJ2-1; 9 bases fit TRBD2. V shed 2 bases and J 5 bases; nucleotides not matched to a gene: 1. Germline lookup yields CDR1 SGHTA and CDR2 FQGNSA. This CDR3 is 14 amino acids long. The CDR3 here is CASSLLAGDNEQFF. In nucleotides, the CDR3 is TGTGCCAGCAGCTTATTAGCGGGGGACAATGAGCAGTTCTTC.

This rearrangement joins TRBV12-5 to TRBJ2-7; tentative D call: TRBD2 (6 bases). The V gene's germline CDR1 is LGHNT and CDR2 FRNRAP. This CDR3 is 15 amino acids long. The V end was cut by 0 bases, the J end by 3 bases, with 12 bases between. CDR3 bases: TGTGCTAGTGGTTTGGTAATGGCGGGGAACTACGAGCAGTACTTC. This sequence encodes CASGLVMAGNYEQYF.

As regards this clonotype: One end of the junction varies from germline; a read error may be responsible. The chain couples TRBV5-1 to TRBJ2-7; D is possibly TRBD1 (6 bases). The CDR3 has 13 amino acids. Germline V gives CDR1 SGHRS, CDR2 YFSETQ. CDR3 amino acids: CASRLTGSYGQYF. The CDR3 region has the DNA TGTGCCAGCAGATTGACAGGATCCTACGGGCAGTACTTC.

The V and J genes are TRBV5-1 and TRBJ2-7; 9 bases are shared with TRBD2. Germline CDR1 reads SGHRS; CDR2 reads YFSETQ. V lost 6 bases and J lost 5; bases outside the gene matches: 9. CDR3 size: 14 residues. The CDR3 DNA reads TGCGCCAGCACTCCGGCTAGCGGGGCCAACGAGCAGTACTTC. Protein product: CASTPASGANEQYF.

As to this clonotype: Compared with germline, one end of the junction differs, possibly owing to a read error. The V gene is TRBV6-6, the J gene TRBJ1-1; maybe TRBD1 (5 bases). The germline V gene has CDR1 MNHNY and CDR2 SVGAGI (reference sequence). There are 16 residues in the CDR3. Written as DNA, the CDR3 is TGTGCCAGCCGATCAGGGACCCCGGGGCCGGGCACTAAAGCTTTCTTT. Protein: CASRSGTPGPGTKAFF.

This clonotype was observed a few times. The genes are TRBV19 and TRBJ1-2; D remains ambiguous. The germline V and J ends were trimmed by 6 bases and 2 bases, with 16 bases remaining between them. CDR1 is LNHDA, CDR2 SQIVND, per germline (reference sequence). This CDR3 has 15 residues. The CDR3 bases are TGTGCCAGTAGGGGTTTCTTCACCGACAACTATGGCTACACCTTC. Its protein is CASRGFFTDNYGYTF.

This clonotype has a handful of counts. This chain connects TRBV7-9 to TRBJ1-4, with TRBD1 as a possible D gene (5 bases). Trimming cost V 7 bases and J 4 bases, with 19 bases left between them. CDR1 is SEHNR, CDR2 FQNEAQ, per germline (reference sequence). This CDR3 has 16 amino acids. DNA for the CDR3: TGTGCCAGCACAGAGCTGAAGGGGCAGGGTAATGAAAAACTGTTTTTT. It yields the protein CASTELKGQGNEKLFF.

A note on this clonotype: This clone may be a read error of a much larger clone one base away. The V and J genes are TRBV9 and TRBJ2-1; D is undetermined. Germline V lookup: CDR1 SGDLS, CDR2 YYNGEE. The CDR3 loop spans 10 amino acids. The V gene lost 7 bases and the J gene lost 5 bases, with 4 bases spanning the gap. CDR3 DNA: TGTGCCAGCGAGGACAATGAGCAGTTCTTC. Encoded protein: CASEDNEQFF.

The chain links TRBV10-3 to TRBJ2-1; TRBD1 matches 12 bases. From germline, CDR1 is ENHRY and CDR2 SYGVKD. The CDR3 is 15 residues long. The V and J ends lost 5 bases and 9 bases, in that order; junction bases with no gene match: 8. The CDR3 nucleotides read TGTGCCATCAGTTCCGGGACAGGGGGCAAGGGTGAGCAGTTCTTC. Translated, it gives CAISSGTGGKGEQFF.